This T cell receptor (beta chain) was captured by sequencing in a study of T cell responses to AZD1222 COVID-19 vaccine (dated by TCRdb to the early 2020s). About the full investigation: A total of 233 trial participants underwent TCR sequencing, of whom 200 to 220 received two doses of AZD1222 and about 26 received two doses of the MenACWY control vaccine. Trial participants were enrolled into age subgroups of 18-55, 56-69 and 70-plus years, which contained 148, 28 and 57 TCR-sequenced participants, respectively. The study at large found these results: Epitopes outside the regions mutated in the B.1.351 and B.1.1.7 variants were reportedly recognized by nearly half of the unique spike-specific TCRs. Participants were mostly white British, with more females than males. The authors suggested clonal diversity may have been underestimated. CD4 TCRs associated with the vaccine covered the entire spike protein, and the dominant responses were in regions 160-218 and 743-854. Conclusions about previously exposed vaccinees were limited because only six AZD1222 recipients were SARS-CoV-2 seropositive at baseline. Spike-specific TCR breadth and depth rose significantly after two AZD1222 doses compared with day 0 and with MenACWY recipients. The 56-69-year group was small, and its depth increase did not reach significance, likely because of low power. Because no day 14 peak-response samples were available, the repertoires could be characterized only after the peak T cell response.

The CDR3 regions of human TCRbeta chains were subjected to immunosequencing. The study's processing was this. TCRs in the repertoires were matched against a reference library of SARS-CoV-2-specific TCRs that had been generated with the MIRA antigen-specificity platform. Breadth meant the fraction of unique TCRs that were SARS-CoV-2-associated, whereas depth meant the fraction of total T cells that were SARS-CoV-2-associated. Using the MIRA data, each spike-specific TCR was assigned both to the spike region to which the TCR was reactive and to a CD4 or CD8 class. Log10-transformed breadth and depth values were compared by one-way ANOVA with Sidak's multiple comparisons tests. Held by TCRdb, this immuneACCESS table contains in-frame sequences only and omits some clones. Under half of the omission traces to an unresolved V gene where checked; the cause of the rest is unknown. The V and J calls and clone size come from that table; D and trimming were worked out from the DNA. Within this sample are about 42,000 clones, with roughly 88% of them counted one time only. More than 15% of the sample is in the top ten clones.

The label giving this sample's time point can be read as: about 28 days (+/-7) after the second vaccine dose. AZD1222 recipients given second doses at about 4 weeks or at about 12 weeks were pooled, since spike-specific TCR depth and breadth were not found to differ between the two schedules. Vaccinee samples came from UK trials COV001 and COV002, including a single-blind randomized controlled phase 2/3 trial of AZD1222 (ChAdOx1 nCoV-19) in healthy adults. Trial participant PBMC samples were collected at day 0 and day 28 after the second dose for TCRbeta chain sequencing. The CDR3 sequence holds 14 residues, the cysteine and phenylalanine included. Only the CDR3 DNA stays, 42 bases, in frame from base 1. This clone has just a few counts. Its antigen has not been determined. No per-base quality is available; no much larger clone lies one base away.

The sequence was obtained from an adult who received the AZD1222 COVID-19 vaccine. This sample comprised peripheral blood, obtained 28 days after the second AZD1222 dose. The chain joins TRBV21-1 to TRBJ2-4; the tabulated D call, TRBD1, remains unverified against the DNA. TRBV21-1 is a pseudogene. The DNA is TGTGCCAGCAGCACCGGGACAGGGAAAAACATTCAGTACTTC. This sequence encodes CASSTGTGKNIQYF.